The source of this T cell receptor (beta chain) is a study of CD8+CD57+ T cells in acquired aplastic anemia. About the research overall: Average DNA yield from sorted CD4+ and CD8+ cells was approximately 3.2 ug. Study results and limitations: CD8+ Simpson's diversity showed no significant patient-control difference. Overlap between patients and controls comprised about 30 CD8+ CDR3 sequences.

In the case of this clonotype: Its antigen is not identified.

The template used for profiling TCR beta VDJ and CDR3 was genomic DNA. TCRdb re-called the reads through MiXCR, storing one row per CDR3 protein. The sample has about 210,000 distinct CDR3 sequences, roughly 35% seen once. The CDR3 has 15 residues. V shed 3 bases, J shed 1 base, and the junction held 0 bases outside the gene matches. Looked up from germline, CDR1 is LNHDA and CDR2 is SQIVND (reference sequence). Specimen: sorted CD4+, CD8+, or CD8+CD57+ T cells (not recorded which) from PBMCs. The V and J genes are TRBV19 and TRBJ2-6; 7 bases line up with TRBD1. The receptor comes from a human donor in good health, serving as a control. The CDR3 sequence: CASSMDRSGANVLTF. The DNA for the CDR3 is TGTGCCAGTAGTATGGACAGGTCTGGGGCCAACGTCCTGACTTTC.